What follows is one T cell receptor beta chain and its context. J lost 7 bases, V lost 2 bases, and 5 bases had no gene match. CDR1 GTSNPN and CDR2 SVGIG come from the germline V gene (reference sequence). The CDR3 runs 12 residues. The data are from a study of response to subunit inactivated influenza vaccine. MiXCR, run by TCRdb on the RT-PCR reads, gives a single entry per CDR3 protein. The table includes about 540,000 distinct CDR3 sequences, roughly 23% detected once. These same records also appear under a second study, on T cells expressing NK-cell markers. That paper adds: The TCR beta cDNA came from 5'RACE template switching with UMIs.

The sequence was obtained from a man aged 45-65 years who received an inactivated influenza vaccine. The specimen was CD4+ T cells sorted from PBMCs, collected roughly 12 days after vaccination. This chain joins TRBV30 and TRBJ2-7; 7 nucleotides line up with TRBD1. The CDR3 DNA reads TGTGCCTGGAGTATTACAGGGGATGAGCAGTACTTC. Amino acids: CAWSITGDEQYF.